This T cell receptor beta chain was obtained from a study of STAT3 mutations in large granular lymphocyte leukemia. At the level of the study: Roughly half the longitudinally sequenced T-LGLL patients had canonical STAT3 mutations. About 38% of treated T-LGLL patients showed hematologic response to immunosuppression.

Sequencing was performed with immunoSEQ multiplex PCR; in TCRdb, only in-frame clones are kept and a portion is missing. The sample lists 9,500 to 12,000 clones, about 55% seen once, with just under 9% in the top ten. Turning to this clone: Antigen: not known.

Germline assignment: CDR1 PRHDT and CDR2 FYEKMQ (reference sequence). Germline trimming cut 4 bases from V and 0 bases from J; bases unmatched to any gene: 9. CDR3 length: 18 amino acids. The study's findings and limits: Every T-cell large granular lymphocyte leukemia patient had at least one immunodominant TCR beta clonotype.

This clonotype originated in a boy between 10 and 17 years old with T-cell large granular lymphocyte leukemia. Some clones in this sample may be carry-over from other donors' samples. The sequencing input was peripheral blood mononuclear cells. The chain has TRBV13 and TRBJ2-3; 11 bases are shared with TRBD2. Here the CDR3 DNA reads TGTGCCAGCAGCTCAGCCATAGCGGGGGGGACTAGCACAGATACGCAGTATTTT. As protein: CASSSAIAGGTSTDTQYF.